A single sample gave rise to the 27 T cell receptor beta chains below, sequenced in a study of control samples from healthy donors and cancer patients. Produced via immunoSEQ multiplex PCR; TCRdb's table is partial and in-frame only. The table records 130,000 or so clones, about nine tenths of them present only once. The sample taken for sequencing was PBMCs. These receptors all come from a man in his forties or fifties with head and neck cancer.

The rearrangement joins TRBV9 to TRBJ2-2; no clear D gene. Germline V lookup: CDR1 SGDLS, CDR2 YYNGEE. V was trimmed by 4 bases and J by 6 bases, leaving 10 bases between them. This CDR3 region has 13 residues. CDR3 protein: CASSLSWAGELFF. In DNA form, the CDR3 reads TGTGCCAGCAGCCTTAGTTGGGCCGGGGAGCTGTTTTTT.

This clone came up once. V and J are TRBV28 and TRBJ1-3; D perhaps matches TRBD1 (5 bases). Between the trimmed V and J ends, which lost 2 bases and 4 bases, there was a span of 24 bases. This CDR3 has 19 amino acids. Germline V gene data show CDR1 as MDHEN and CDR2 as SYDVKM. This CDR3 reads CASSLGSLTGTGHGNTIYF. The CDR3 DNA reads TGTGCCAGCAGTTTAGGGTCCCTTACCGGGACCGGGCACGGAAACACCATATATTTT.

The V and J genes are TRBV18 and TRBJ1-1; D not resolved. From germline, CDR1 is KGHSH and CDR2 LQKENI. Trimming stripped 0 bases from V and 4 bases from J, with 9 bases between. The CDR3 runs to 14 residues. The DNA for the CDR3 is TGTGCCAGCTCACCACCGGTGGAGAGCACTGAAGCTTTCTTT. This sequence encodes CASSPPVESTEAFF.

The chain links TRBV21-1 to TRBJ2-3. TRBV21-1 is reported as a pseudogene. The CDR3 sequence is 17 residues long. The chain's CDR3 is CASSFEPGAGSTDTQYF. The CDR3 nucleotides are TGTGCCAGCAGCTTCGAACCGGGGGCTGGATCCACAGATACGCAGTATTTT.

The genes are TRBV7-9 and TRBJ1-1; weak D call: TRBD1 (6 bases). This CDR3 spans 15 amino acids. Germline-derived CDR1 and CDR2 are SEHNR and FQNEAQ (reference sequence). V dropped 4 bases and J dropped 5 bases, with 17 bases sitting between them. DNA of the CDR3: TGTGCCAGCAGCTCAATTGCAGGGGCGAGAACTGAAGCTTTCTTT. Residues: CASSSIAGARTEAFF.

This chain joins TRBV27 and TRBJ2-1, with 8 bases lining up with TRBD2. The V gene end was trimmed by 5 bases and the J gene end by 7 bases; junction bases not matched to a gene: 7. The CDR3 length is 14 residues. CDR1 and CDR2 from the germline V gene are MNHEY and SMNVEV (reference sequence). CDR3 region: CASSTGGGNNEQFF. The DNA for the CDR3 is TGTGCCAGCAGTACGGGGGGGGGAAATAATGAGCAGTTCTTC.

The table lists this clone with a count of one. The chain has TRBV12-3 or TRBV12-4 and TRBJ1-1, with 7 bases lining up with TRBD1. V trimming: 3 bases; J trimming: 4 bases; junction bases outside the gene matches: 2. CDR3 length equals 13 residues. The CDR3 DNA reads TGTGCCAGCAGTTTGAACAGGGGCACTGAAGCTTTCTTT. This sequence encodes CASSLNRGTEAFF.

The rearrangement links TRBV27 to TRBJ1-5; TRBD1 aligns across 7 bases. The CDR3 extends over 13 amino acids. V gave up 10 bases and J gave up 1 base; unmatched junction bases: 4. The germline gives CDR1 MNHEY, CDR2 SMNVEV (reference sequence). For the CDR3, the DNA is TGTGCCATTACGGACAGGAGCAATCAGCCCCAGCATTTT. Translating it yields CAITDRSNQPQHF.

This chain connects TRBV11-2 to TRBJ1-5, with 8 bases that match TRBD1. The V and J ends lost 1 base and 9 bases, in that order; junction bases with no gene match: 2. Germline V lookup: CDR1 SGHAT, CDR2 FQNNGV. The CDR3 length is 13 residues. The CDR3 nucleotides read TGTGCCAGCAGCTTAGTCGGACAGGGGCCCCAGCATTTT. Residues: CASSLVGQGPQHF.

J is TRBJ1-1 and V is TRBV30; D remains ambiguous. Deletions cut 4 bases from V and 4 bases from J, with 10 bases between. This CDR3 is built from 12 residues. Germline CDR1 is GTSNPN and CDR2 is SVGIG (reference sequence). CDR3 DNA sequence: TGTGCCTGGAAACGGGGATCCACTGAAGCTTTCTTT. The encoded protein is CAWKRGSTEAFF.

The chain employs TRBV18 and TRBJ2-5, with D tentatively TRBD1 (5 bases). The length of the CDR3 is 14 residues. V was shortened by 4 bases and J by 5 bases, with 14 bases between the two germline ends. CDR1 is KGHSH, CDR2 LQKENI, per germline. CDR3: CASSLPTVSETQYF. Here the CDR3 DNA reads TGTGCCAGCTCACTCCCGACAGTAAGTGAGACCCAGTACTTC.

The V and J genes are TRBV23-1 and TRBJ2-4; 7 bases are shared with TRBD1. TRBV23-1 is known as an ORF, though its function is uncertain. V lost 0 bases, J lost 0 bases, and 8 bases stayed unmatched. This CDR3 contains 18 residues. DNA of the CDR3: TGCGCCAGCAGTCAATCAGACAGGGAAGGGGTAGCCAAAAACATTCAGTACTTC. It is translated as CASSQSDREGVAKNIQYF.

The chain links TRBV27 to TRBJ1-6, with D perhaps TRBD1 (5 bases). V was cut by 2 bases and J by 0 bases, with 17 bases left in between. The germline V gene has CDR1 MNHEY and CDR2 SMNVEV (reference sequence). The CDR3 is 19 residues long. The chain's CDR3 is CASSLVAGGGISYNSPLHF. In nucleotides, the CDR3 is TGTGCCAGCAGTTTAGTCGCGGGGGGGGGTATCTCCTATAATTCACCCCTCCACTTT.

A single count supports this clone. The rearrangement uses TRBV7-7 and TRBJ2-1; TRBD2 matches 7 bases. Germline V gene lookup returns CDR1 SSHAT and CDR2 FNYEAQ (reference sequence). J gave up 8 bases and V 0 bases, and 1 base lay outside the gene matches. This CDR3 comprises 13 residues. The CDR3 is CASSLAGGDEQFF. The CDR3 DNA sequence: TGTGCCAGCAGCTTAGCGGGGGGGGATGAGCAGTTCTTC.

The chain links TRBV28 to TRBJ1-6; no firm D call. CDR1 and CDR2 (germline): MDHEN, SYDVKM. The CDR3 runs to 14 residues. V dropped 6 bases and J dropped 0 bases, with 6 bases sitting between them. The CDR3 is CASSLSSYNSPLHF. CDR3 DNA: TGTGCCAGCAGCCTGAGCTCCTATAATTCACCCCTCCACTTT.

The chain is built from TRBV7-9 and TRBJ1-2; tentative D call: TRBD1 (5 bases). V dropped 2 bases and J dropped 12 bases, with 22 bases sitting between them. The germline CDR1 and CDR2 sequences are SEHNR and FQNEAQ (reference sequence). The CDR3 totals 15 residues. The CDR3 nucleotides are TGTGCCAGCAGCTTACCCCAGGGATCCGATGGATTTGACACCTTC. Its translation is CASSLPQGSDGFDTF.

This chain joins TRBV29-1 and TRBJ2-1; D gene uncertain. The CDR3 has 12 amino acids. In germline, CDR1 is SQVTM, CDR2 ANQGSEA. Trimming removed 7 bases at V and 6 bases at J, with 13 bases between. CDR3 residues: CSAEWGLNEQFF. DNA for the CDR3: TGCAGCGCTGAGTGGGGTCTCAATGAGCAGTTCTTC.

This clone was detected only once. The chain carries TRBV12-3 or TRBV12-4 and TRBJ2-5; the D gene is possibly TRBD1 (5 bases). With 6 bases removed from V and 1 base from J, the gap between germline ends came to 9 bases. CDR3 length equals 13 residues. CDR3 nucleotides: TGTGCCAGCAGCAGGGTTCTCCAAGAGACCCAGTACTTC. It translates to CASSRVLQETQYF.

V is TRBV12-3 or TRBV12-4 and J is TRBJ2-1, with 9 bases aligning to TRBD1. CDR3 size: 13 residues. V dropped 2 bases and J dropped 14; count of bases not matched to a gene: 7. The CDR3 DNA follows: TGTGCCAGCAGTTTATCCCGACAGGGGGAGGAGTTCTTC. The encoded protein is CASSLSRQGEEFF.

The V gene is TRBV7-2, the J gene TRBJ2-1; D is unclear. Germline V gives CDR1 SGHTA, CDR2 FQGNSA. V lost 3 bases, J lost 8 bases, and 17 bases lay in between. CDR3 length: 15 residues. The CDR3 region is CASSFRMGPNDEQFF. The CDR3 DNA sequence: TGTGCCAGCAGCTTCCGAATGGGCCCGAATGATGAGCAGTTCTTC.

J is TRBJ2-7 and V is TRBV18; 10 bases fit TRBD2. The V segment lost 0 bases and the J segment 2 bases; nucleotides outside the gene matches: 7. The germline V gene encodes CDR1 KGHSH and CDR2 LQKENI. The length of the CDR3 is 17 residues. The CDR3 loop reads CASSPPHTSGIPYEQYF. CDR3 coding DNA: TGTGCCAGCTCACCACCTCATACTAGCGGGATTCCCTACGAGCAGTACTTC. Complete variable domain (other parts from reference TRBV18 and TRBJ2-7): NAGVMQNPRHLVRRRGQEARLRCSPMKGHSHVYWYRQLPEEGLKFMVYLQKENIIDESGMPKERFSAEFPKEGPSILRIQQVVRGDSAAYFCASSPPHTSGIPYEQYFGPGTRLTVT.

The J gene is TRBJ2-1, the V gene TRBV9; D uncertain. The CDR3 has 12 residues. Germline V gives CDR1 SGDLS, CDR2 YYNGEE. V lost 4 bases and J lost 10, with 12 bases in between. The CDR3 sequence: CASSRTLGEQFF. The CDR3 region has the DNA TGTGCCAGCAGCCGAACTTTAGGGGAGCAGTTCTTC.

V gene TRBV27 combines with J gene TRBJ2-2; 8 nucleotides line up with TRBD1. The CDR3 totals 14 residues. The germline gives CDR1 MNHEY, CDR2 SMNVEV (reference sequence). V was pared by 3 bases and J by 6 bases, with 3 bases of the junction left unmatched. CDR3 protein: CASSFQGAAGELFF. The CDR3 DNA follows: TGTGCCAGCAGTTTCCAGGGGGCAGCCGGGGAGCTGTTTTTT.

This rearrangement joins TRBV30 to TRBJ1-6, with 7 nucleotides matching TRBD1. Germline values: CDR1 GTSNPN, CDR2 SVGIG (reference sequence). This CDR3 has 13 residues. The V and J ends lost 6 bases and 7 bases, in that order; junction bases with no gene match: 6. The CDR3 sequence is CACSRDSNSPLHF. The CDR3 bases are TGTGCCTGCTCACGGGACAGCAATTCACCCCTCCACTTT.

This sequence joins TRBV28 and TRBJ2-7; 11 nucleotides line up with TRBD2. Trimming removed 5 bases from V and 3 bases from J; junction bases left unmatched: 6. The CDR3 consists of 15 residues. The germline gives CDR1 MDHEN, CDR2 SYDVKM. The CDR3 spells CASSPAGTSGYEQYF. CDR3 sequence (DNA): TGTGCCAGCAGTCCTGCCGGGACTAGCGGCTACGAGCAGTACTTC.

The CDR3 protein is CATSSAFLAGAVDTQYF. The CDR3 DNA reads TGTGCCACCAGCAGCGCCTTTCTAGCGGGAGCAGTAGATACGCAGTATTTT. The genes are TRBV15 and TRBJ2-3; 10 bases agree with TRBD2. CDR1 and CDR2 from the germline V gene are LNHNV and YYDKDF (reference sequence). V lost 3 bases to trimming and J lost 5 bases; unmatched junction nucleotides: 11. The CDR3 extends over 17 amino acids.

The chain is built from TRBV5-5 and TRBJ1-1, with D possibly matching TRBD1 (5 bases). V dropped 5 bases and J dropped 0 bases, with 17 bases sitting between them. CDR3 length equals 16 residues. Germline V gene sequence: CDR1 SGHKS, CDR2 YYEKEE (reference sequence). Here the CDR3 DNA reads TGTGCCAGCAGGGGAGACAGACTAAGCCTGAACACTGAAGCTTTCTTT. As protein: CASRGDRLSLNTEAFF.